The 13 T cell receptor beta chains reported below all come from one sample, sequenced in a study of Ad26.COV2.S vaccination and SARS-CoV-2 variants. As to treatment: 15 to 20 received Ad26.COV2.S at low or high dose, single or two shots; 5 received placebo; per-sample allocation not given. Sampling took place 63 days after the first vaccine or placebo injection. Clones were read by immunoSEQ multiplex PCR, and TCRdb kept only the in-frame ones, dropping some. The sample shows more than 300,000 clones, around four fifths of them seen only once. Sequenced material: peripheral blood, taken in a trial of Ad26.COV2.S vaccine versus placebo. The receptors shown here come from a person aged 18-65 years who received the Ad26.COV2.S COVID-19 vaccine or a placebo.

The sample holds a few counts of this clone. The V and J genes are TRBV9 and TRBJ2-7; 12 bases match TRBD2. Germline values: CDR1 SGDLS, CDR2 YYNGEE. The CDR3 contains 19 residues. The junction had 10 bases not matched to a gene; V was cut back by 0 bases and J by 0 bases. CDR3 bases: TGTGCCAGCAGCGTAGTGAGACTAGCGGGGGCGAACCTCTCCTACGAGCAGTACTTC. Translation: CASSVVRLAGANLSYEQYF.

The rearrangement uses TRBV2 and TRBJ2-7; D may be TRBD1 (5 bases). V gave up 1 base and J gave up 6 bases, with 10 bases separating them. Germline lookup yields CDR1 SNHLY and CDR2 FYNNEI. CDR3 length equals 13 residues. The CDR3 DNA reads TGTGCCAGCAGTGAAGTCCAGGGTGGCGAGCAGTACTTC. Its protein product is CASSEVQGGEQYF.

The V gene is TRBV5-1, the J gene TRBJ1-6, with 7 bases identical to TRBD1. The germline CDR1 and CDR2 sequences are SGHRS and YFSETQ. This CDR3 is 15 amino acids long. The V segment lost 4 bases and the J segment 6 bases; nucleotides outside the gene matches: 7. CDR3 loop: CASSPLGQFNSPLHF. DNA for the CDR3: TGCGCCAGCAGCCCGTTGGGACAGTTTAATTCACCCCTCCACTTT.

The chain recombines TRBV13 with TRBJ1-2; 8 bases map to TRBD1. The CDR3 runs to 15 residues. Germline-derived CDR1 and CDR2 are PRHDT and FYEKMQ (reference sequence). The junction had 6 bases not matched to a gene; V was cut back by 2 bases and J by 4 bases. CDR3 in amino acids: CASSLITGTGYGYTF. The CDR3 DNA is TGTGCCAGCAGCTTAATTACAGGGACAGGCTATGGCTACACCTTC.

This clone was detected many times. The V and J genes are TRBV5-5 and TRBJ2-7, with D tentatively TRBD1 or TRBD2 (5 bases each). The CDR3 covers 14 residues. Germline V gene sequence: CDR1 SGHKS, CDR2 YYEKEE (reference sequence). Between the trimmed V and J ends, which lost 2 bases and 2 bases, there was a span of 11 bases. This CDR3 is CASSFRDGTYEQYF. The CDR3 bases are TGTGCCAGCAGCTTCCGGGACGGAACCTACGAGCAGTACTTC.

In this sample, this clone turned up a few times. V gene TRBV6-1 combines with J gene TRBJ2-3; 13 bases map to TRBD2. The V and J ends lost 0 bases and 7 bases, in that order; junction bases with no gene match: 7. Germline assignment: CDR1 MNHNS and CDR2 SASEGT. The CDR3 sequence is 17 residues long. CDR3 sequence: CASSEALTSGGGNTQYF. DNA of the CDR3: TGTGCCAGCAGTGAAGCGCTTACTAGCGGGGGGGGGAATACGCAGTATTTT.

This chain connects TRBV10-3 to TRBJ1-2; TRBD1 matches 8 bases. V was pared by 7 bases and J by 6 bases, with 4 bases of the junction left unmatched. Germline CDR1 reads ENHRY; CDR2 reads SYGVKD. CDR3 size: 12 residues. CDR3 amino acids: CAINTGGDGYTF. The DNA for the CDR3 is TGTGCCATCAATACAGGGGGGGATGGCTACACCTTC.

With respect to this clone: One end of the junction fails to match germline, which may point to a read error. The chain recombines TRBV27 with TRBJ2-6; 12 bases agree with TRBD1. The CDR3 runs 18 residues. From germline, CDR1 is MNHEY and CDR2 SMNVEV (reference sequence). The chain's CDR3 is CASTLRGTGGPGANVLTF. The CDR3 DNA sequence: TGTGCCAGCACTTTAAGGGGGACAGGGGGCCCTGGGGCCAACGTCCTGACTTTC.

The V gene is TRBV27, the J gene TRBJ2-1; tentatively, D is TRBD1 (6 bases). Germline CDR1 reads MNHEY; CDR2 reads SMNVEV (reference sequence). The CDR3 consists of 13 residues. V gave up 2 bases and J gave up 7 bases, with 9 bases separating them. The DNA of the CDR3 is TGTGCCAGCAGTTTACTCCAGGGGAATGAGCAGTTCTTC. Protein: CASSLLQGNEQFF.

J is TRBJ2-3 and V is TRBV14; maybe TRBD2 (6 bases). V lost 0 bases, J lost 4 bases, and 14 bases lay in between. Germline values: CDR1 SGHDN, CDR2 FVKESK. The CDR3 length is 16 residues. The chain's CDR3 is CASSQDRGRFPDTQYF. The CDR3 nucleotides are TGTGCCAGCAGCCAAGATCGGGGGAGGTTTCCAGATACGCAGTATTTT.

The chain is built from TRBV4-1 and TRBJ2-3, with 7 bases matching TRBD1. Germline V gene lookup returns CDR1 MGHRA and CDR2 YSYEKL. The CDR3 length is 17 residues. V was pared by 3 bases and J by 1 base, with 10 bases of the junction left unmatched. This CDR3 is CASSHRWDSSGTDTQYF. DNA for the CDR3: TGCGCCAGCAGCCACCGATGGGACAGTTCGGGCACAGATACGCAGTATTTT.

This chain links TRBV25-1 with TRBJ1-1, with D possibly TRBD1 on 6 matching bases. This CDR3 is 14 amino acids long. Deletions cut 5 bases from V and 5 bases from J, with 15 bases between. Looked up from germline, CDR1 is MGHDK and CDR2 is SYGVNS. This chain's CDR3 is CASSRGGLGTEAFF. The CDR3 nucleotides are TGTGCCAGCAGTCGAGGGGGACTGGGGACTGAAGCTTTCTTT.

Turning to this clone: Other DNA sequences within the sample encode an identical CDR3. The chain links TRBV5-1 to TRBJ1-1; TRBD1 matches 7 bases. This CDR3 has 13 residues. Germline CDR1 is SGHRS and CDR2 is YFSETQ. The V gene end was trimmed by 2 bases and the J gene end by 5 bases; junction bases not matched to a gene: 3. The CDR3 DNA reads as TGCGCCAGCAGCTTACAGGGGAATACTGAAGCTTTCTTT. It translates to CASSLQGNTEAFF.